These 20 T cell receptor beta chains share one sample of origin, sequenced in a study of blood T cell repertoires in COVID-19. Only in-frame clones appear in the TCRdb table, and some are missing; sequencing was by immunoSEQ multiplex PCR. The table lists about 160,000 clones, roughly 90% of them singletons. The material sequenced was peripheral blood. Receptors were obtained from a man younger than 45 with COVID-19, enrolled during active disease.

The chain employs TRBV28 and TRBJ1-5; TRBD1 aligns across 10 bases. CDR1 and CDR2 (germline): MDHEN, SYDVKM. V lost 5 bases to trimming and J lost 2 bases; unmatched junction nucleotides: 12. This CDR3 is built from 18 residues. The CDR3, as DNA: TGTGCCAGCAGTCCCCCGCCGGGACAGGGGTACGGCAATCAGCCCCAGCATTTT. Protein product: CASSPPPGQGYGNQPQHF.

The rearrangement uses TRBV5-1 and TRBJ1-1, with 8 bases matching TRBD1. This CDR3 region has 16 residues. Germline CDR1 and CDR2: SGHRS and YFSETQ. The V gene end was trimmed by 3 bases and the J gene end by 2 bases; junction bases not matched to a gene: 9. The CDR3 DNA follows: TGCGCCAGCAGCTGGGGGGGACAGGTGCTAAACACTGAAGCTTTCTTT. Translated: CASSWGGQVLNTEAFF.

This clone has more than one count but fewer than ten. The chain couples TRBV4-3 to TRBJ2-1, with a tentative D call TRBD1 (7 bases). Germline CDR1 reads LGHNA; CDR2 reads YSLEER. This CDR3 spans 19 amino acids. V was trimmed by 4 bases and J by 12 bases, leaving 34 bases between them. The CDR3 is CASSRGAVRDSSFSSGQFF. The CDR3 coding sequence is TGCGCCAGCAGCCGGGGGGCAGTTAGGGACAGCTCCTTTTCATCGGGGCAGTTCTTC.

This chain links TRBV7-9 with TRBJ1-6; TRBD1 matches 8 bases. Germline V CDR1 and CDR2: SEHNR, FQNEAQ (reference sequence). Unmatched junction bases numbered 8, after V lost 4 bases and J lost 0 bases. This CDR3 is 18 amino acids long. In DNA form, the CDR3 reads TGTGCCAGCAGCTCGGGACAGGCCTTATACTCCTATAATTCACCCCTCCACTTT. Protein: CASSSGQALYSYNSPLHF.

The chain couples TRBV27 to TRBJ1-2, with 7 bases lining up with TRBD1. Germline assignment: CDR1 MNHEY and CDR2 SMNVEV (reference sequence). CDR3 length: 16 amino acids. V was clipped by 7 bases and J by 4 bases; unmatched bases: 15. The CDR3 reads CASTKVTRDRRYGYTF. The CDR3, as DNA: TGTGCCAGCACCAAGGTAACCCGGGACAGACGCTATGGCTACACCTTC.

The chain joins TRBV20-1 to TRBJ1-1, with no clear D. This CDR3 contains 14 residues. Per germline, CDR1 DFQATT and CDR2 SNEGSKA (reference sequence). V dropped 3 bases and J dropped 3 bases, with 14 bases sitting between them. This CDR3 reads CSASFDPRHTEAFF. CDR3 in DNA: TGCAGTGCTAGTTTCGACCCGCGGCACACTGAAGCTTTCTTT.

Notes on this clone: Different DNA sequences within this sample yield the same CDR3. The rearrangement links TRBV18 to TRBJ2-5; D unresolved. The V gene lost 2 bases and the J gene lost 5 bases, with 6 bases spanning the gap. The germline V gene encodes CDR1 KGHSH and CDR2 LQKENI. The CDR3 sequence is 12 residues long. In nucleotides, the CDR3 is TGTGCCAGCTCACCAAGCGAGGAGACCCAGTACTTC. Its translation: CASSPSEETQYF.

The J gene is TRBJ1-3, the V gene TRBV11-2; 8 nucleotides align to TRBD1. From germline, CDR1 is SGHAT and CDR2 FQNNGV. The V segment lost 0 bases and the J segment 4 bases; nucleotides outside the gene matches: 8. The CDR3 consists of 17 residues. The CDR3 protein is CASSLDRYRGFGNTIYF. As DNA, the CDR3 is TGTGCCAGCAGCTTAGATCGCTACAGGGGGTTCGGAAACACCATATATTTT.

The chain employs TRBV7-8 and TRBJ2-7, with D possibly being TRBD1 (5 bases). This CDR3 has 16 amino acids. The V gene's germline CDR1 is SGHVS and CDR2 FQNEAQ. Trimming took off 5 bases at V and 3 bases at J, with 20 bases between the two ends. The CDR3 spells CASSRDTRQYLYEQYF. CDR3 sequence (DNA): TGTGCCAGCAGCCGAGACACCCGACAGTACCTCTACGAGCAGTACTTC.

The chain has TRBV15 and TRBJ1-2, with 12 bases lining up with TRBD1. Trimming at V came to 1 base and at J to 4 bases, leaving 10 bases not matched to a gene. This CDR3 has 18 residues. Looked up from germline, CDR1 is LNHNV and CDR2 is YYDKDF (reference sequence). Here the CDR3 reads CATSRVPGQGAQGYGYTF. Written as DNA, the CDR3 is TGTGCCACCAGCAGAGTACCGGGACAGGGGGCGCAAGGCTATGGCTACACCTTC.

In this sample, this clone turned up once. This sequence joins TRBV6-5 and TRBJ1-3, with D uncertain. The CDR3 is 16 amino acids. The ends were cut back, 0 bases at V and 0 bases at J, with 9 bases in the middle. Germline V lookup: CDR1 MNHEY, CDR2 SVGAGI. In DNA, the CDR3 is TGTGCCAGCAGTTACTCGTACGCCAGCTCTGGAAACACCATATATTTT. Its translation: CASSYSYASSGNTIYF.

The chain employs TRBV4-2 and TRBJ2-1; perhaps TRBD2 as D (7 bases). Germline assignment: CDR1 LGHNA and CDR2 YNFKEQ. The V end lost 0 bases, the J end lost 10 bases, and 16 bases lay between the germline ends. This CDR3 is built from 15 residues. The CDR3 bases are TGTGCCAGCAGCCAAGAGGGGCGGGGGCCCCTGGAGCAGTTCTTC. Amino acids: CASSQEGRGPLEQFF.

The chain joins TRBV5-1 to TRBJ2-1, with D tentatively TRBD1 (6 bases). The CDR3 is 15 amino acids. Germline lookup yields CDR1 SGHRS and CDR2 YFSETQ. V lost 7 bases and J lost 4, with 18 bases in between. The CDR3 bases are TGCGCCAGCTCCCTCCGGGACACTCTGTACAATGAGCAGTTCTTC. It specifies CASSLRDTLYNEQFF. The full variable domain, rest sourced from reference TRBV5-1 and TRBJ2-1, is KAGVTQTPRYLIKTRGQQVTLSCSPISGHRSVSWYQQTPGQGLQFLFEYFSETQRNKGNFPGRFSGRQFSNSRSEMNVSTLELGDSALYLCASSLRDTLYNEQFFGPGTRLTVL.

V gene TRBV3-1 (or the pseudogene TRBV3-2) combines with J gene TRBJ2-7, with 9 bases aligning to TRBD2. J gave up 1 base and V 4 bases, and 17 bases lay outside the gene matches. The CDR3 contains 19 residues. Germline V gives CDR1 LGHDT, CDR2 YNNKEL (reference sequence). The CDR3 reads CASSPLIGNSGRRSYEQYF. The CDR3 DNA reads TGTGCCAGCAGCCCCCTGATCGGAAATAGCGGGAGAAGGTCCTACGAGCAGTACTTC.

The chain is built from TRBV5-6 and TRBJ2-7; D unclear. Germline-derived CDR1 and CDR2 are SGHDT and YYEEEE. The V end lost 0 bases, the J end lost 3 bases, and 7 bases lay between the germline ends. CDR3 length: 13 amino acids. In DNA form, the CDR3 reads TGTGCCAGCAGCTTGGGTTCAGGCTACGAGCAGTACTTC. Protein: CASSLGSGYEQYF.

The gene calls are TRBV5-4 and TRBJ2-2, with TRBD2 as a possible D gene (6 bases). Deletions cut 6 bases from V and 5 bases from J, with 26 bases between. CDR3 length: 18 residues. Germline V lookup: CDR1 SGHNT, CDR2 YYREEE (reference sequence). CDR3: CASMAGVERRGITGELFF. CDR3 in DNA: TGTGCCAGCATGGCCGGAGTTGAACGCCGGGGGATAACCGGGGAGCTGTTTTTT.

V and J are TRBV5-8 and TRBJ1-2; D ambiguous. V dropped 0 bases and J dropped 3 bases, with 12 bases sitting between them. This CDR3 region has 15 residues. Germline V gene sequence: CDR1 SGHTS, CDR2 YDEGEE. The CDR3 sequence is CASSLGRGNYYGYTF. The CDR3, as DNA: TGTGCCAGCAGCTTGGGACGGGGAAATTACTATGGCTACACCTTC.

This sequence joins TRBV7-9 and TRBJ2-7; perhaps TRBD2 as D (5 bases). CDR1 is SEHNR and CDR2 is FQNEAQ in the germline V gene (reference sequence). The CDR3 sequence is 13 residues long. V shed 5 bases and J shed 1 base, with 9 bases lying between them. The CDR3, as DNA: TGTGCCAGCAGCCCTCGGACTTCCTACGAGCAGTACTTC. Amino acids: CASSPRTSYEQYF.

This sequence joins TRBV24-1 and TRBJ2-1; 7 bases map to TRBD1. V lost 4 bases and J lost 2; bases outside the gene matches: 7. Germline loops: CDR1 KGHDR, CDR2 SFDVKD. There are 16 residues in the CDR3. The chain's CDR3 is CATSEPGTDAYNEQFF. CDR3 DNA: TGTGCCACCAGTGAACCCGGGACAGATGCCTACAATGAGCAGTTCTTC.

This clone has just one count. The chain employs TRBV11-2 and TRBJ1-5; the D is unclear. Germline assignment: CDR1 SGHAT and CDR2 FQNNGV. V was shortened by 3 bases and J by 0 bases, with 9 bases between the two germline ends. The CDR3 totals 15 residues. DNA for the CDR3: TGTGCCAGCAGCTTGTCGGGATATAGCAATCAGCCCCAGCATTTT. Translated, it gives CASSLSGYSNQPQHF.